These 23 T cell receptor beta chains were all obtained from the same sample, sequenced in a study of radiotherapy plus CTLA-4 blockade in lung cancer. Some clones are missing from TCRdb's copy, which holds only in-frame ones; the method was immunoSEQ multiplex PCR. The table has tens of thousands of clones, roughly 60% seen once. The sequences come from peripheral blood, collected from a patient treated with radiotherapy plus ipilimumab. Receptors were obtained from a human donor with non-small cell lung cancer who had a partial response to radiotherapy plus ipilimumab.

This clone showed up just a few times. The chain recombines TRBV7-8 with TRBJ2-5; D is unresolved. V shed 5 bases and J shed 7 bases, with 17 bases lying between them. Germline V gene data show CDR1 as SGHVS and CDR2 as FQNEAQ. This CDR3 contains 14 residues. CDR3 nucleotides: TGTGCCAGCAGCCCCCGGGTTATTTTGGGGACCCAGTACTTC. Amino acid sequence: CASSPRVILGTQYF.

The CDR3 protein is CASSLQYNEQFF. In DNA form, the CDR3 reads TGCGCCAGCAGCTTACAATACAATGAGCAGTTCTTC. This sequence joins TRBV5-1 and TRBJ2-1; the D is unclear. CDR3 size: 12 residues. V was clipped by 2 bases and J by 4 bases, with 4 bases between them. Germline assignment: CDR1 SGHRS and CDR2 YFSETQ.

V is TRBV18 and J is TRBJ1-4; 7 bases map to TRBD1. The CDR3 totals 14 residues. Germline CDR1 reads KGHSH; CDR2 reads LQKENI. V lost 3 bases, J lost 4 bases, and 2 bases stayed unmatched. The CDR3 loop is CASSPTGINEKLFF. CDR3 nucleotide sequence: TGTGCCAGCTCACCGACAGGGATTAATGAAAAACTGTTTTTT. The complete variable domain, with remaining parts taken from reference TRBV18 and TRBJ1-4, reads NAGVMQNPRHLVRRRGQEARLRCSPMKGHSHVYWYRQLPEEGLKFMVYLQKENIIDESGMPKERFSAEFPKEGPSILRIQQVVRGDSAAYFCASSPTGINEKLFFGSGTQLSVL.

The rearrangement links TRBV5-1 to TRBJ2-5; the match to TRBD1 covers 7 bases. The V segment lost 4 bases and the J segment 1 base; nucleotides outside the gene matches: 4. This CDR3 comprises 14 residues. The germline CDR1 and CDR2 sequences are SGHRS and YFSETQ. The CDR3 region is CASSDGTAQETQYF. CDR3 nucleotide sequence: TGCGCCAGCAGCGACGGGACAGCCCAAGAGACCCAGTACTTC.

A remark on this clone: A read error may produce the germline difference seen at one junction end. Distinct nucleotide sequences in the sample also encode this CDR3. The chain is built from TRBV5-1 and TRBJ1-2, with 9 bases aligning to TRBD1. This CDR3 is built from 14 residues. Germline CDR1 SGHRS, CDR2 YFSETQ. This CDR3 reads CASSPQGANSGYTF. DNA for the CDR3: TGCGCTAGCAGCCCACAGGGGGCCAACTCTGGCTACACCTTC. Combining the CDR3 with reference TRBV5-1 and TRBJ1-2 gives the whole variable domain KAGVTQTPRYLIKTRGQQVTLSCSPISGHRSVSWYQQTPGQGLQFLFEYFSETQRNKGNFPGRFSGRQFSNSRSEMNVSTLELGDSALYLCASSPQGANSGYTFGSGTRLTVV.

V gene TRBV5-8 combines with J gene TRBJ1-5, with TRBD1 matching 7 bases. Germline V CDR1 and CDR2: SGHTS, YDEGEE. V shed 2 bases and J 3 bases; nucleotides not matched to a gene: 5. This CDR3 is 15 amino acids long. This CDR3 reads CASSFQGGTNQPQHF. The CDR3 DNA reads as TGTGCCAGCAGCTTCCAGGGGGGAACCAATCAGCCCCAGCATTTT.

This clone appeared a few times. This may be a read error: a much more frequent sequence differs by one nucleotide. The chain employs TRBV4-1 and TRBJ1-5; TRBD1 is a possible D gene (5 bases). Germline V gene sequence: CDR1 MGHRA, CDR2 YSYEKL. Trimming removed 1 base from V and 2 bases from J, with 15 bases in between. This CDR3 region has 17 residues. The CDR3 region is CASSQAASGNGNQPQHF. Here the CDR3 DNA reads TGCGCCAGCAGCCAAGCGGCCTCAGGGAATGGCAATCAGCCCCAGCATTTT.

The genes are TRBV27 and TRBJ1-2; D is unclear. CDR1 is MNHEY and CDR2 is SMNVEV in the germline V gene (reference sequence). V lost 6 bases and J 4 bases, leaving 21 bases between the germline ends. The CDR3 length is 16 residues. The CDR3: CASSQTGSADLYGYTF. CDR3 nucleotide sequence: TGTGCCAGCAGCCAGACGGGGTCAGCAGATCTCTATGGCTACACCTTC.

This clone came up many times. CDR3 coding DNA: TGTGCCAGCAGTAAACAGGGCTCCTACAATGAGCAGTTCTTC. This translates into CASSKQGSYNEQFF. The rearrangement uses TRBV6-5 and TRBJ2-1; weak D call: TRBD1 (6 bases). The CDR3 has 14 amino acids. Germline V gene sequence: CDR1 MNHEY, CDR2 SVGAGI. V lost 5 bases and J 0 bases, leaving 8 bases between the germline ends.

V gene TRBV11-2 combines with J gene TRBJ2-5, with TRBD2 matching 9 bases. Trimming cost V 7 bases and J 6 bases; bases outside gene matches: 9. The CDR3 has 14 residues. From germline, CDR1 is SGHAT and CDR2 FQNNGV. CDR3 nucleotides: TGTGCCAGCACCCCGGGGGCGGGGGGGCAGACCCAGTACTTC. Translation: CASTPGAGGQTQYF.

The V and J genes are TRBV7-2 and TRBJ1-2; a possible D gene is TRBD1 (5 bases). Per germline, CDR1 SGHTA and CDR2 FQGNSA. The CDR3 has 13 residues. Trimming pared 1 base from V and 8 bases from J, leaving 11 bases between. The CDR3 bases are TGTGCCAGCAGCTTAGGCGGGACGGGGGGCTACACCTTC. It codes for CASSLGGTGGYTF.

The chain has TRBV7-2 and TRBJ1-3, with D unresolved. Trimming shortened V by 2 bases and J by 1 base, and 9 bases separated the two germline ends. The CDR3 is 15 residues long. Germline CDR1 SGHTA, CDR2 FQGNSA. CDR3 nucleotide sequence: TGTGCCAGCAGCTTAAGCGGCTTTTCTGGAAACACCATATATTTT. It codes for CASSLSGFSGNTIYF.

Points on this clone: The identical CDR3 is also encoded by other nucleotide sequences in the sample. The genes are TRBV5-1 and TRBJ2-7, with TRBD1 matching 8 bases. Germline trimming cut 2 bases from V and 0 bases from J; bases unmatched to any gene: 4. Germline values: CDR1 SGHRS, CDR2 YFSETQ. The CDR3 runs to 15 residues. The CDR3 sequence: CASSFGGTGSYEQYF. In DNA form, the CDR3 reads TGCGCCAGCAGCTTTGGTGGGACAGGCTCCTACGAGCAGTACTTC.

V is TRBV10-3 and J is TRBJ2-7; 10 nucleotides agree with TRBD2. Germline-derived CDR1 and CDR2 are ENHRY and SYGVKD. After removal of 9 bases from V and 2 bases from J, the junction contained 10 bases not matched to a gene. CDR3 size: 15 residues. As DNA, the CDR3 is TGTGCCATGGCCCAGAGTACTAGCGGGACCTACGAGCAGTACTTC. This encodes CAMAQSTSGTYEQYF.

The chain recombines TRBV15 with TRBJ2-1; 11 bases line up with TRBD2. CDR1 and CDR2 (germline): LNHNV, YYDKDF (reference sequence). The CDR3 length is 19 residues. V trimming: 0 bases; J trimming: 3 bases; junction bases outside the gene matches: 10. This CDR3 is CATSRDLGLGLAGYNEQFF. CDR3 in DNA: TGTGCCACCAGCAGAGATCTGGGGCTTGGACTAGCGGGCTACAATGAGCAGTTCTTC.

This clone was observed a few times. V gene TRBV9 combines with J gene TRBJ2-2; the match to TRBD2 covers 12 bases. Germline V lookup: CDR1 SGDLS, CDR2 YYNGEE. This CDR3 is built from 15 residues. The V gene end was trimmed by 4 bases and the J gene end by 4 bases; junction bases not matched to a gene: 2. The CDR3 spells CASSLAGGPTGELFF. As DNA, the CDR3 is TGTGCCAGCAGCCTAGCGGGGGGGCCCACCGGGGAGCTGTTTTTT.

The chain combines TRBV7-3 with TRBJ1-2, with 7 bases identical to TRBD1. Germline trimming cut 5 bases from V and 8 bases from J; bases unmatched to any gene: 14. The CDR3 contains 15 residues. Germline lookup yields CDR1 SGHTA and CDR2 FQGTGA. In nucleotides, the CDR3 is TGTGCCAGCAGCCTCGACAGGGTAACTTCCGGCGGCTACACCTTC. Its protein is CASSLDRVTSGGYTF.

The CDR3 is CASSNRGDTGYTF. Here the CDR3 DNA reads TGTGCCAGCAGCAACCGAGGGGACACCGGCTACACCTTC. This chain joins TRBV6-5 and TRBJ1-2, with a tentative D call TRBD1 (6 bases). CDR3 size: 13 residues. From germline, CDR1 is MNHEY and CDR2 SVGAGI. V lost 6 bases to trimming and J lost 8 bases, with 16 bases between them.

V and J are TRBV19 and TRBJ1-1, with unresolved D. Germline CDR1 LNHDA, CDR2 SQIVND (reference sequence). Trimming took off 5 bases at V and 6 bases at J, with 19 bases between the two ends. This CDR3 region has 15 residues. The CDR3 DNA sequence: TGTGCCAGTAGTCTTCAGACCCAAACACGGGCTGAAGCTTTCTTT. Translating it yields CASSLQTQTRAEAFF.

This clone is labeled as medium-sized. The chain recombines TRBV11-1 with TRBJ2-7; 13 bases fit TRBD2. CDR1 and CDR2 (germline): SGHAT, FQDESV (reference sequence). The CDR3 sequence is 15 residues long. Trimming took 1 base from V and 4 from J; bases not matched to a gene: 1. The CDR3 DNA reads TGTGCCAGCAGCTTAGGGACTAGCGGGAGTTACGAGCAGTACTTC. Translation: CASSLGTSGSYEQYF. The whole variable domain, filled in from reference TRBV11-1 and TRBJ2-7, reads EAEVAQSPRYKITEKSQAVAFWCDPISGHATLYWYRQILGQGPELLVQFQDESVVDDSQLPKDRFSAERLKGVDSTLKIQPAELGDSAMYLCASSLGTSGSYEQYFGPGTRLTVT.

The sample holds a few counts of this clone. The chain links TRBV4-1 to TRBJ2-1, with 9 bases that match TRBD2. The CDR3 loop spans 15 amino acids. Germline CDR1 is MGHRA and CDR2 is YSYEKL. V trimming: 2 bases; J trimming: 5 bases; junction bases outside the gene matches: 4. CDR3 nucleotide sequence: TGCGCCAGCAGCCAAAGGACTAGCGTGAACAATGAGCAGTTCTTC. Protein product: CASSQRTSVNNEQFF.

J is TRBJ2-5 and V is TRBV5-4; D is undetermined. The V end was cut by 2 bases, the J end by 0 bases, with 5 bases between. The CDR3 is made up of 13 amino acids. Germline-derived CDR1 and CDR2 are SGHNT and YYREEE (reference sequence). CDR3 in DNA: TGTGCCAGCAGCTTCCGGGACCAAGAGACCCAGTACTTC. Amino acids: CASSFRDQETQYF. The full variable domain, its missing parts supplied by reference TRBV5-4 and TRBJ2-5, is ETGVTQSPTHLIKTRGQQVTLRCSSQSGHNTVSWYQQALGQGPQFIFQYYREEENGRGNFPPRFSGLQFPNYSSELNVNALELDDSALYLCASSFRDQETQYFGPGTRLLVL.

The rearrangement joins TRBV6-5 to TRBJ2-2, with D possibly being TRBD2 (5 bases). Germline CDR1 MNHEY, CDR2 SVGAGI. The germline V and J ends were trimmed by 2 bases and 4 bases, with 11 bases remaining between them. The CDR3 extends over 15 amino acids. The CDR3 nucleotides are TGTGCCAGCAGTTACGAGGGAACGCTCACCGGGGAGCTGTTTTTT. Translated: CASSYEGTLTGELFF.